This T cell receptor beta chain was sequenced for a study of T cells in Graves' hyperthyroidism and ophthalmopathy. The wider study: Peripheral blood was collected at initial diagnosis, before any treatment.

The study, taken as a whole, reports: Also found in blood were most expanded thyroid clonotypes above 0.001.

Disease lasting under 3 months, a NOSPECS grade of at least 4, and a Clinical Activity Score of at least 3 were features of the ophthalmopathy patients. Trimming removed 7 bases at V and 7 bases at J, with 17 bases between. The length of the CDR3 is 15 residues. This clonotype was seen many times. Its antigen remains unidentified. The source material, RNA transcripts, was used to amplify TCR beta CDR3 regions. The TCR CDR3 was amplified in a first-round RT-PCR using the HTBI primer set. From the multiplex PCR reads, TCRdb called clonotypes with MiXCR, one entry per CDR3 protein. Of some 530,000 distinct CDR3 sequences in the sample, 20% to 25% are singletons; the top ten hold approximately 49%.

Material: blood. The clonotype originates from a woman aged 70 to 79 with Graves' ophthalmopathy. This chain uses TRBV12-3 or TRBV12-4 with TRBJ1-6; D is perhaps TRBD1 (6 bases). The CDR3 nucleotides read TGTGCCAGCACCACCGTAGGGGGGACGAATTCACCCCTCCACTTT. Its protein is CASTTVGGTNSPLHF.